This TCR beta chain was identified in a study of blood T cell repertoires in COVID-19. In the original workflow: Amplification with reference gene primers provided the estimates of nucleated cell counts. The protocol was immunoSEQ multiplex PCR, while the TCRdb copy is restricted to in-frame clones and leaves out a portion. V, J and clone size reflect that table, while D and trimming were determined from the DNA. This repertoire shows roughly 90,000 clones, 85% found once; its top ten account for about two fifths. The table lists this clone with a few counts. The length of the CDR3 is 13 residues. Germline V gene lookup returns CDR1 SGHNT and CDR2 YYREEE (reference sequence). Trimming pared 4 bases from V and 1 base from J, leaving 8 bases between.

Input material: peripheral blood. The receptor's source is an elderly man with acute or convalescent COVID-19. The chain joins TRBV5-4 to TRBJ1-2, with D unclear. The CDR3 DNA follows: TGTGCCAGCAGCGTGAGTAATAACTATGGCTACACCTTC. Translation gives CASSVSNNYGYTF.